This T cell receptor (beta chain) was obtained from a study of blood T cell repertoires in COVID-19. Cohorts were determined from participant-reported clinical history. The germline gives CDR1 MDHEN, CDR2 SYDVKM. V lost 6 bases, J lost 2 bases, and 14 bases lay in between. This CDR3 is built from 15 residues. Per the original methods: Reference gene primer amplification yielded estimated nucleated cell counts. Generated by immunoSEQ multiplex PCR, the TCRdb table keeps only in-frame clones and is missing some. The DNA gave D and trimming, while V, J and clone size come from that table. The data hold 210,000 or so clones, with around 84% observed a single time.

J is TRBJ2-1 and V is TRBV28; tentatively, D is TRBD1 (5 bases). Sample: PBMCs or T cells enriched from blood (not recorded which). The source is a woman aged 40 to 55 with acute COVID-19. CDR3 DNA sequence: TGTGCCAGCAGCGAACAGGTTAGTGCCTACAATGAGCAGTTCTTC. Amino acid sequence: CASSEQVSAYNEQFF.